The clone carrying this T cell receptor (beta chain) was picked up many times. As yet, its antigen is unknown. Healthy Caucasians supplied all donations. The germline V gene has CDR1 SNHLY and CDR2 FYNNEI. The length of the CDR3 is 15 residues. With 8 bases clipped from V and 4 bases from J, the junction kept 7 bases outside the gene matches. This specimen comes from a study of identical twins. Findings and limits, study-wide: Findings depended on cross-sectional statistics rather than tracking the same donors. Insertions ran lower in abundant cord blood beta clonotypes, though not in memory repertoires.

TCRdb redid the calling of the 5' RACE reads with MiXCR, one entry per CDR3 protein. Found here are about 530,000 distinct CDR3 sequences, around 15% of them singletons; the top ten hold roughly 0.42%. This sample also appeared in a second study, on yellow fever vaccine responses in identical twins.

The clonotype was recovered from a woman younger than 30 in good health. V and J are TRBV2 and TRBJ2-6; 8 bases map to TRBD1. The sequencing sample was made of CD4+ T cells sorted from blood. CDR3 residues: CASGQGISGANVLTF. CDR3 nucleotides: TGTGCCAGCGGACAGGGAATCTCAGGGGCCAACGTCCTGACTTTC. Full variable domain (missing parts from reference TRBV2 and TRBJ2-6): EPEVTQTPSHQVTQMGQEVILRCVPISNHLYFYWYRQILGQKVEFLVSFYNNEISEKSEIFDDQFSVERPDGSNFTLKIRSTKLEDSAMYFCASGQGISGANVLTFGAGSRLTVL.